The clone carrying this TCR beta chain was seen ten or more times. Germline V gives CDR1 DFQATT, CDR2 SNEGSKA (reference sequence). The CDR3 runs 13 residues. V lost 5 bases to trimming and J lost 6 bases; unmatched junction nucleotides: 8. The sample belongs to a study of Graves' ophthalmopathy and Graves' hyperthyroidism. RNA transcripts served as template for amplifying TCR beta CDR3 sequences. HTBI-primed first-round RT-PCR preceded second-round multiplex PCR. Each CDR3 protein gets one entry after TCRdb re-called the multiplex PCR reads with MiXCR. The sample shows about 380,000 distinct CDR3 sequences, roughly 15% of them seen only once.

The chain carries TRBV20-1 and TRBJ2-7; 9 bases fit TRBD1. This TCR was sampled from a woman aged 18-30 years with stable Graves' hyperthyroidism. The sample comprised peripheral blood. In DNA form, the CDR3 reads TGCAGTGCTGATACCGGGACAGGGTTCGAGCAGTACTTC. This codes for CSADTGTGFEQYF.